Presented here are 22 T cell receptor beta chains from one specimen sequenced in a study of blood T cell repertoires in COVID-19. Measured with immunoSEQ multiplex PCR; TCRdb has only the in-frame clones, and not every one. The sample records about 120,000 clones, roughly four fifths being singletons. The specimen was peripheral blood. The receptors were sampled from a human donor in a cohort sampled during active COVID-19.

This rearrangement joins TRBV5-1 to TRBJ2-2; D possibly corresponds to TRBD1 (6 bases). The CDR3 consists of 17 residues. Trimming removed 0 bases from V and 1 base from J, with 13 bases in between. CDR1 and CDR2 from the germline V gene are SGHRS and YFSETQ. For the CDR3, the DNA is TGCGCCAGCAGCTTGGGGATAGTACAGGGGAACACCGGGGAGCTGTTTTTT. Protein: CASSLGIVQGNTGELFF.

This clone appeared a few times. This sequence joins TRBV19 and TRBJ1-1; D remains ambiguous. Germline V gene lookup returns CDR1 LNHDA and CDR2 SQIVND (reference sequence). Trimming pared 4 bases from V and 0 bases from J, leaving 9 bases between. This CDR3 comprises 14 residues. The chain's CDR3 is CASSTPVLNTEAFF. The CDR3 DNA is TGTGCCAGTAGTACGCCGGTTTTGAACACTGAAGCTTTCTTT.

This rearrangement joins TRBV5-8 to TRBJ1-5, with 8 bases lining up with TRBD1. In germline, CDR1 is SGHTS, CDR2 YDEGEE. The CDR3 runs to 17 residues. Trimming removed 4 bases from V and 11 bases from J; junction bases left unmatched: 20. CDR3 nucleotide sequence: TGTGCCAGCAGCCCTCAGGGACAGGCGAACCACCAGGGAGCCCAGCATTTT. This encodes CASSPQGQANHQGAQHF.

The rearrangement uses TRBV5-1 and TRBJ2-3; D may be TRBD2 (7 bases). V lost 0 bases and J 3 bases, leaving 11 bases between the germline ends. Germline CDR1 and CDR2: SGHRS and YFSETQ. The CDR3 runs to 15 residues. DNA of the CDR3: TGCGCCAGCAGCTTGGAGGCGGGGGCTACAGATACGCAGTATTTT. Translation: CASSLEAGATDTQYF.

As DNA, the CDR3 is TGTGCCAGCAGCTCCCAAGGACTGGAAACCTACGAGCAGTACTTC. It encodes CASSSQGLETYEQYF. The genes are TRBV7-9 and TRBJ2-7, with a tentative D call TRBD2 (5 bases). The CDR3 spans 15 residues. The V and J ends lost 4 bases and 2 bases respectively, with 15 bases between them. Germline lookup yields CDR1 SEHNR and CDR2 FQNEAQ (reference sequence).

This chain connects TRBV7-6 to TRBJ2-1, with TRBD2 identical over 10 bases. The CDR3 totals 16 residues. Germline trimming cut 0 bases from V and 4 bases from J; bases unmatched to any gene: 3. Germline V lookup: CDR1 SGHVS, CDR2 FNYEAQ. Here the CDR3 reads CASSLAASGGYNEQFF. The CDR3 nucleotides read TGTGCCAGCAGCTTAGCGGCTAGCGGGGGTTACAATGAGCAGTTCTTC.

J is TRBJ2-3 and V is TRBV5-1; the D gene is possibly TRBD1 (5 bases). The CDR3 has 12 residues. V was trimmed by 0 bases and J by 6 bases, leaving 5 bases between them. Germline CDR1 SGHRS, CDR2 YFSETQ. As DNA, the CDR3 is TGCGCCAGCAGCTTGGACAGGGATACGCAGTATTTT. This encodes CASSLDRDTQYF.

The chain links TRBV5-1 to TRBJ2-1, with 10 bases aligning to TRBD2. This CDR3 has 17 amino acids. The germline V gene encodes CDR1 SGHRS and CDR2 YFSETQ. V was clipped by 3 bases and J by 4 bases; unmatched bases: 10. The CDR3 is CASSSVAGGPSYNEQFF. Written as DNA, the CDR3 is TGCGCCAGCAGCTCAGTAGCGGGGGGCCCCAGTTACAATGAGCAGTTCTTC.

The CDR3 nucleotides read TGCGCCAGCAGCCAAGACAGGGGGCGACAGCCCCAGCATTTT. This sequence encodes CASSQDRGRQPQHF. This chain connects TRBV4-3 to TRBJ1-5; TRBD1 matches 8 bases. The J segment lost 7 bases and the V segment lost 0 bases, leaving 2 bases of the junction unmatched. This CDR3 is 14 amino acids long. CDR1 is LGHNA, CDR2 YSLEER, per germline.

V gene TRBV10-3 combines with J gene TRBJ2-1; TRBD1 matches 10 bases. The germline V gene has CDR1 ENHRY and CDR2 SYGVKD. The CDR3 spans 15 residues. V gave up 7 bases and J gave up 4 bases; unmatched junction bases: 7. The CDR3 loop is CAINPTGGSYNEQFF. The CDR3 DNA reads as TGTGCCATCAACCCGACAGGGGGCTCGTACAATGAGCAGTTCTTC.

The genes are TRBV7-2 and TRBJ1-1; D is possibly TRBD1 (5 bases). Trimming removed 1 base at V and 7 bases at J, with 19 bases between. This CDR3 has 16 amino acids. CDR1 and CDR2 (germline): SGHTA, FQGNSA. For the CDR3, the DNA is TGTGCCAGCAGCTTAGGTTATGCAGGGCCGGAAGGTGAAGCTTTCTTT. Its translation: CASSLGYAGPEGEAFF.

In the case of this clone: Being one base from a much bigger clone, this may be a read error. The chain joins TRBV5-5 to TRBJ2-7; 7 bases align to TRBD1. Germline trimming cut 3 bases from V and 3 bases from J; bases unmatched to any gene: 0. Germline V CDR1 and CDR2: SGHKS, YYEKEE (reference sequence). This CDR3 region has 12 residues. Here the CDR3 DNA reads TGTGCCAGCAGCTGGGACAGCTACGAGCAGTACTTC. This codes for CASSWDSYEQYF.

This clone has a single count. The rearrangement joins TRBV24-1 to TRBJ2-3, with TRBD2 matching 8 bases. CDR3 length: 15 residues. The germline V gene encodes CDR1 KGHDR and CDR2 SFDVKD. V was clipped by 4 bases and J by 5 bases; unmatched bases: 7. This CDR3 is CATSEPTSVGDTQYF. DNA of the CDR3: TGTGCCACCAGTGAACCGACTAGCGTGGGAGATACGCAGTATTTT.

CDR3 sequence: CASSLGEISGANVLTF. CDR3 bases: TGTGCCAGCAGCTTAGGGGAGATCTCTGGGGCCAACGTCCTGACTTTC. The chain links TRBV13 to TRBJ2-6; D uncertain. CDR1 is PRHDT, CDR2 FYEKMQ, per germline (reference sequence). Trimming took 0 bases from V and 0 from J, leaving 6 bases between them. CDR3 length: 16 amino acids.

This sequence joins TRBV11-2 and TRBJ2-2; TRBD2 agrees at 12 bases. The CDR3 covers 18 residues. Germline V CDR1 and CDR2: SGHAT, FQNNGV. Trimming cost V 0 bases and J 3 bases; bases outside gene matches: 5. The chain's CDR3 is CASSLDPPSGGDTGELFF. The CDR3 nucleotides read TGTGCCAGCAGCTTAGATCCCCCTAGCGGGGGGGACACCGGGGAGCTGTTTTTT.

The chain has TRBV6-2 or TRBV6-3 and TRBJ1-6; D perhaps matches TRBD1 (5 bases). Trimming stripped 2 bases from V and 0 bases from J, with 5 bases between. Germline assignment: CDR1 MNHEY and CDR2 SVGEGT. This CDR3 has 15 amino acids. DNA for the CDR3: TGTGCCAGCAGTTACGGGGCCTCCTATAATTCACCCCTCCACTTT. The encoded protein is CASSYGASYNSPLHF.

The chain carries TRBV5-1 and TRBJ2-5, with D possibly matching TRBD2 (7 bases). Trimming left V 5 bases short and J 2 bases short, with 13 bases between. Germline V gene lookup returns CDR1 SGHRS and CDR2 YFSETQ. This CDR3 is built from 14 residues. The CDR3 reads CASSYGGTQETQYF. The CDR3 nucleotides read TGCGCCAGCAGTTACGGGGGGACACAAGAGACCCAGTACTTC.

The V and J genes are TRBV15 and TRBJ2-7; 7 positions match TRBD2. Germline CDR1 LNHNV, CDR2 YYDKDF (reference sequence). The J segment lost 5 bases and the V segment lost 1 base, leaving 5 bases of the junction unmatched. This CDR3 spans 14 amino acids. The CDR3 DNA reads TGTGCCACCAGCAGAGCGGCGGGAGTTGACGAGCAGTACTTC. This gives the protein CATSRAAGVDEQYF.

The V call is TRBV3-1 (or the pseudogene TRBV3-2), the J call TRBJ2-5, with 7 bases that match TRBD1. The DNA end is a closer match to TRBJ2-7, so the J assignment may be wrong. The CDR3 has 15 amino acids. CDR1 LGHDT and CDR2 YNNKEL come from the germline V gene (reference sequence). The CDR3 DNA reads TGTGCCAGCAGCCAAGGGACAGGAACACTCTACGAGCAGTACTTC. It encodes CASSQGTGTLYEQYF.

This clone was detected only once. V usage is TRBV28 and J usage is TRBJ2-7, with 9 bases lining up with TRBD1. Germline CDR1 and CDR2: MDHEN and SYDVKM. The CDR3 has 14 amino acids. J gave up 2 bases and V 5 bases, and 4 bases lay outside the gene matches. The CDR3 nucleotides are TGTGCCAGCAGTGTAACAGGGGGCCCCTACGAGCAGTACTTC. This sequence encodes CASSVTGGPYEQYF.

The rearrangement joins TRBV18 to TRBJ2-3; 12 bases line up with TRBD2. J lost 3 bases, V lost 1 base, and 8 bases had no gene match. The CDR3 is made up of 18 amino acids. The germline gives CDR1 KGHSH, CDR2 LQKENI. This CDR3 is CASSPRASGGASTDTQYF. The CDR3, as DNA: TGTGCCAGCTCACCACGGGCTAGCGGGGGGGCCTCAACAGATACGCAGTATTTT.

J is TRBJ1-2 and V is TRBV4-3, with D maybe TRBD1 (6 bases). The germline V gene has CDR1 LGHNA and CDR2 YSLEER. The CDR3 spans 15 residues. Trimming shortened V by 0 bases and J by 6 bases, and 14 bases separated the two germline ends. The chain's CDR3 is CASSQEMGAKDGYTF. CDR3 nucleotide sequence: TGCGCCAGCAGCCAAGAAATGGGGGCGAAAGATGGCTACACCTTC.